These T cell receptor beta chains were read from a single sample in a study of identifying expanded T cells in peripheral blood. Assay used: immunoSEQ multiplex PCR; TCRdb lists only in-frame clones, some missing. The sample has fewer than 55,000 clones, around 82% seen once. The specimen was blood. Receptors were obtained from a person aged 18 to 70 in good health. CDR3s include the opening cysteine and the closing phenylalanine or tryptophan. The order of the fields is V gene, J gene, CDR3 protein.

v_call: TRBV5-6
j_call: TRBJ1-1
cdr3_aa: CASSLVQGEAFF

v_call: TRBV7-9
j_call: TRBJ1-2
cdr3_aa: CASSLEPDYGYTF

v_call: TRBV27
j_call: TRBJ2-3
cdr3_aa: CASTKRGLATDTQYF

v_call: TRBV30
j_call: TRBJ2-5
cdr3_aa: CAWTKGTSGFQETQYF

v_call: TRBV6-1
j_call: TRBJ2-7
cdr3_aa: CASRRVQGIHEQYF

v_call: TRBV27
j_call: TRBJ1-6
cdr3_aa: CASSRSDDYSPLHF

v_call: TRBV7-2
j_call: TRBJ2-2
cdr3_aa: CASSLNPANTGELFF

v_call: TRBV11-3
j_call: TRBJ2-7
cdr3_aa: CASSLGTSGPEQYF

v_call: TRBV2
j_call: TRBJ2-2
cdr3_aa: CASSESRTSGELFF

v_call: TRBV19
j_call: TRBJ1-4
cdr3_aa: CASSFGSIQPEKLFF

v_call: TRBV7-9
j_call: TRBJ2-2
cdr3_aa: CASSFSRGTGELFF

v_call: TRBV27
j_call: TRBJ1-5
cdr3_aa: CASSSGTGGSQPQHF

v_call: TRBV19
j_call: TRBJ1-2
cdr3_aa: CASSIVPGNGGYTF

v_call: TRBV27
j_call: TRBJ1-2
cdr3_aa: CASSLLGLKEAGYTF

v_call: TRBV6-5
j_call: TRBJ1-2
cdr3_aa: CASTRRGSGYTF

v_call: TRBV2
j_call: TRBJ1-3
cdr3_aa: CASSESGTGGRIYF

v_call: TRBV7-9
j_call: TRBJ1-1
cdr3_aa: CASSLNRVQSEAFF

v_call: TRBV9
j_call: TRBJ2-7
cdr3_aa: CASSLRQGANYEQYF

v_call: TRBV7-3
j_call: TRBJ1-1
cdr3_aa: CASSSQGTTQAFF

v_call: TRBV10-2
j_call: TRBJ1-2
cdr3_aa: CASSDGQGNGYTF

v_call: TRBV9
j_call: TRBJ2-2
cdr3_aa: CASSQVGRHTGELFF

v_call: TRBV5-8
j_call: TRBJ1-2
cdr3_aa: CASSDRTGTRGYTF

v_call: TRBV11-3
j_call: TRBJ2-1
cdr3_aa: CASSLARGTSGTNEQFF